The next 21 T cell receptor beta chains were all read from a single sample in a study of CD8+CD57+ T cells in acquired aplastic anemia. Genomic DNA acted as the template from which TCR beta VDJ combination and CDR3 sequence profiling were carried out. TCRdb re-derived calls from the reads in MiXCR, one entry per CDR3 protein. The sample consists of fewer than 250,000 distinct CDR3 sequences, 50% to 55% of them appearing once. Specimen: sorted CD4+, CD8+, or CD8+CD57+ T cells (not recorded which) from PBMCs. These receptors all stem from a human donor in good health, serving as a control.

This rearrangement joins TRBV5-1 to TRBJ2-7, with 7 bases identical to TRBD1. Germline assignment: CDR1 SGHRS and CDR2 YFSETQ. The CDR3 covers 15 residues. V shed 0 bases, J shed 1 base, and the junction held 4 bases outside the gene matches. The DNA for the CDR3 is TGCGCCAGCAGCTTGGGACAGGGTATATCCTACGAGCAGTACTTC. Translating it yields CASSLGQGISYEQYF.

This clonotype was counted at least ten times. The V and J genes are TRBV27 and TRBJ1-6; D is unclear. V shed 2 bases and J shed 10 bases, with 15 bases lying between them. The germline V gene encodes CDR1 MNHEY and CDR2 SMNVEV (reference sequence). The CDR3 length is 15 residues. The CDR3 is CASSLGSDSGSPLHF. For the CDR3, the DNA is TGTGCCAGCAGTTTAGGTTCAGATTCTGGCTCACCCCTCCACTTT.

This clonotype was found many times. This CDR3 reads CASSQAYSYEQYF. As DNA, the CDR3 is TGCGCCAGCAGCCAAGCCTACTCCTACGAGCAGTACTTC. This chain connects TRBV4-1 to TRBJ2-7; D unresolved. V lost 1 base to trimming and J lost 0 bases, with 4 bases between them. Germline values: CDR1 MGHRA, CDR2 YSYEKL. The CDR3 consists of 13 residues.

This clonotype was picked up many times. V gene TRBV5-1 combines with J gene TRBJ2-3; D perhaps matches TRBD2 (6 bases). The V and J ends lost 4 bases and 1 base respectively, with 13 bases between them. The CDR3 contains 15 residues. Germline V gene lookup returns CDR1 SGHRS and CDR2 YFSETQ. The CDR3 sequence: CASSPLGGGTDTQYF. Here the CDR3 DNA reads TGCGCCAGCAGCCCACTCGGCGGGGGCACAGATACGCAGTATTTT.

The chain couples TRBV5-4 to TRBJ2-1, with 15 bases matching TRBD2. Germline V gene data show CDR1 as SGHNT and CDR2 as YYREEE (reference sequence). The CDR3 spans 18 residues. V lost 4 bases, J lost 3 bases, and 8 bases stayed unmatched. CDR3 region: CASSPGLAGGPIYNEQFF. For the CDR3, the DNA is TGTGCCAGCAGCCCAGGACTAGCGGGGGGGCCTATCTACAATGAGCAGTTCTTC. Full variable domain (missing parts from reference TRBV5-4 and TRBJ2-1): ETGVTQSPTHLIKTRGQQVTLRCSSQSGHNTVSWYQQALGQGPQFIFQYYREEENGRGNFPPRFSGLQFPNYSSELNVNALELDDSALYLCASSPGLAGGPIYNEQFFGPGTRLTVL.

This clonotype was observed a few times. The V call is TRBV19, the J call TRBJ2-7; possible D gene TRBD1, 5 bases. Trimming stripped 4 bases from V and 2 bases from J, with 15 bases between. The CDR3 extends over 15 amino acids. Germline V CDR1 and CDR2: LNHDA, SQIVND (reference sequence). DNA for the CDR3: TGTGCCAGTAGTACAAGACAGTCTCGAACCTACGAGCAGTACTTC. Encoded protein: CASSTRQSRTYEQYF.

Turning to this clonotype: This clone may be a read error of a much larger clone one base away. The chain joins TRBV19 to TRBJ2-1, with 8 bases matching TRBD2. Trimming at V came to 3 bases and at J to 6 bases, leaving 10 bases not matched to a gene. In germline, CDR1 is LNHDA, CDR2 SQIVND (reference sequence). This CDR3 region has 16 residues. The CDR3 sequence: CASSIGGGGPCNEQFF. The CDR3, as DNA: TGTGCCAGTAGTATCGGGGGGGGGGGGCCCTGCAATGAGCAGTTCTTC.

This clonotype was observed many times. V and J are TRBV7-2 and TRBJ1-2, with 7 bases lining up with TRBD1. V lost 4 bases to trimming and J lost 7 bases; unmatched junction nucleotides: 9. The CDR3 consists of 14 residues. The germline gives CDR1 SGHTA, CDR2 FQGNSA. CDR3 DNA: TGTGCCAGCAGCTCAATCACAGGGGTTGGTGGCTACACCTTC. This translates into CASSSITGVGGYTF.

In its sample, this clonotype was seen many times. The V call is TRBV27, the J call TRBJ2-5; TRBD2 matches 7 bases. With V trimmed by 5 bases and J by 1 base, 4 bases remained unmatched. Germline V CDR1 and CDR2: MNHEY, SMNVEV (reference sequence). This CDR3 contains 14 residues. The CDR3 protein is CASSRDYAQETQYF. The CDR3 DNA reads as TGTGCCAGCAGTCGGGACTATGCCCAAGAGACCCAGTACTTC.

The rearrangement uses TRBV19 and TRBJ2-3, with TRBD2 identical over 16 bases. CDR3 length: 18 residues. V trimming: 4 bases; J trimming: 4 bases; junction bases outside the gene matches: 8. The germline V gene has CDR1 LNHDA and CDR2 SQIVND (reference sequence). CDR3 residues: CASSTYRGLAGGADTQYF. CDR3 in DNA: TGTGCCAGTAGTACGTACCGGGGACTAGCGGGAGGGGCAGATACGCAGTATTTT.

This clonotype occurred many times. CDR3 sequence: CASSLVGTSGGSSYNEQFF. For the CDR3, the DNA is TGTGCCAGCAGCCTGGTCGGGACTAGCGGGGGAAGCTCCTACAATGAGCAGTTCTTC. The chain is built from TRBV5-5 and TRBJ2-1; 14 nucleotides line up with TRBD2. Per germline, CDR1 SGHKS and CDR2 YYEKEE (reference sequence). The CDR3 length is 19 residues. The V and J ends lost 4 bases and 0 bases, in that order; junction bases with no gene match: 9.

The rearrangement links TRBV20-1 to TRBJ2-3, with TRBD2 as a possible D gene (5 bases). CDR1 is DFQATT and CDR2 is SNEGSKA in the germline V gene (reference sequence). V was trimmed by 5 bases and J by 7 bases, leaving 16 bases between them. The length of the CDR3 is 13 residues. CDR3 sequence: CSAPRGRANTQYF. The CDR3 bases are TGCAGTGCTCCCCGGGGTCGGGCGAATACGCAGTATTTT.

This clonotype showed up many times. This chain connects TRBV6-2 or TRBV6-3 to TRBJ1-2; TRBD1 might be the D (6 bases). The CDR3 runs to 13 residues. V was trimmed by 5 bases and J by 1 base, leaving 8 bases between them. The germline gives CDR1 MNHEY, CDR2 SVGEGT. CDR3 coding DNA: TGTGCCAGCAGTCAACAGGGTAACTATGGCTACACCTTC. Its translation: CASSQQGNYGYTF.

This clonotype was observed once. The chain carries TRBV19 and TRBJ2-7; no firm D call. CDR3 length: 14 amino acids. Per germline, CDR1 LNHDA and CDR2 SQIVND (reference sequence). The germline V and J ends were trimmed by 6 bases and 3 bases, with 15 bases remaining between them. Here the CDR3 reads CASSAGPRIYEQYF. The CDR3 region has the DNA TGTGCCAGTAGCGCCGGGCCCCGTATCTACGAGCAGTACTTC.

The table lists this clonotype with a count of one. V usage is TRBV12-3 or TRBV12-4 and J usage is TRBJ2-1, with D possibly being TRBD2 (6 bases). Deletions cut 7 bases from V and 9 bases from J, with 19 bases between. The CDR3 runs 14 residues. CDR3 sequence: CASIHSGGASEQFF. Here the CDR3 DNA reads TGTGCCAGCATCCACTCAGGCGGGGCCAGTGAGCAGTTCTTC.

This chain uses TRBV24-1 with TRBJ2-7; TRBD2 aligns across 7 bases. This CDR3 has 16 amino acids. The junction had 8 bases not matched to a gene; V was cut back by 0 bases and J by 4 bases. Germline-derived CDR1 and CDR2 are KGHDR and SFDVKD. The CDR3 sequence is CATSDLQWQGGYEQYV. For the CDR3, the DNA is TGTGCCACCAGTGATTTGCAATGGCAGGGAGGGTACGAGCAGTACGTC.

The chain couples TRBV12-3 or TRBV12-4 to TRBJ2-5; tentative D call: TRBD2 (5 bases). The CDR3 runs 13 residues. Trimming took off 6 bases at V and 9 bases at J, with 17 bases between the two ends. DNA for the CDR3: TGTGCCAGCAGACATGACACCACGGAGGCCCAGTACTTC. It yields the protein CASRHDTTEAQYF.

This chain uses TRBV20-1 with TRBJ2-3; TRBD2 aligns across 8 bases. The CDR3 is 16 residues long. Trimming removed 2 bases from V and 4 bases from J; junction bases left unmatched: 11. CDR1 is DFQATT and CDR2 is SNEGSKA in the germline V gene (reference sequence). The CDR3 sequence: CSARSVVRGGADTQYF. The CDR3 DNA sequence: TGCAGTGCTAGATCGGTCGTACGGGGGGGCGCAGATACGCAGTATTTT.

About this clonotype itself: Without the conserved terminal phenylalanine or tryptophan, this CDR3 likely stems from a read error. The gene calls are TRBV19 and TRBJ1-2; D gene uncertain. Looked up from germline, CDR1 is LNHDA and CDR2 is SQIVND (reference sequence). This CDR3 spans 14 amino acids. The ends were cut back, 7 bases at V and 2 bases at J, with 14 bases in the middle. The CDR3: CASTSGRNNYGYTI. The CDR3 nucleotides read TGTGCCAGTACCTCAGGCAGGAACAACTATGGCTACACCATC.

This clonotype has a count of ten or more. J is TRBJ2-5 and V is TRBV5-8; 7 bases are shared with TRBD1. The length of the CDR3 is 14 residues. The germline V gene has CDR1 SGHTS and CDR2 YDEGEE. Trimming took 4 bases from V and 2 from J; bases not matched to a gene: 5. The CDR3, as DNA: TGTGCCAGCAGCCCGGGACAGCGTCAAGAGACCCAGTACTTC. As protein: CASSPGQRQETQYF.

V gene TRBV10-1 combines with J gene TRBJ1-1; D gene unclear. The CDR3 consists of 12 residues. Germline V CDR1 and CDR2: WNHNN, SYGVQD (reference sequence). V was cut by 3 bases and J by 3 bases, with 5 bases left in between. The CDR3 bases are TGCGCCAGCAGTGACGGGTACACTGAAGCTTTCTTT. Encoded protein: CASSDGYTEAFF.